These T cell receptor beta chains were read from a single sample in a study of T cells in Graves' hyperthyroidism and ophthalmopathy. TCRdb fed the multiplex PCR reads into MiXCR, producing one record per CDR3 protein. Of some 800,000 distinct CDR3 sequences in the sample, 35% to 45% were seen once. Sequencing used blood. The receptors originated from a man between 18 and 35 years old with Graves' hyperthyroidism. Both conserved end residues are part of each CDR3. A D gene is named only where the DNA matches it firmly. Not all rows give a size; the values are once, few, many and, for expanded clones, a class.

D gene,V gene,J gene,clone size,CDR3 protein,CDR3 DNA
TRBD1,TRBV9,TRBJ1-4,-,CASSVEGTGLEKLFF,TGTGCCAGCAGCGTAGAGGGGACAGGGCTTGAAAAACTGTTTTTT
-,TRBV2,TRBJ2-7,-,CASSGDLPGEQYF,TGTGCCAGCAGCGGCGACCTCCCGGGGGAGCAGTACTTC
-,TRBV25-1,TRBJ1-3,many,CASRGSSSGNTIYF,TGTGCCAGTCGAGGGTCAAGCTCTGGAAACACCATATATTTT
-,TRBV11-2,TRBJ1-4,few,CASSFFATNEKLFF,TGTGCCAGCAGCTTCTTTGCAACTAATGAAAAACTGTTTTTT
-,TRBV25-1,TRBJ1-3,many,CASSEAEGGGNTIYF,TGTGCCAGCAGTGAAGCCGAGGGCGGTGGAAACACCATATATTTT
TRBD2,TRBV20-1,TRBJ2-7,-,CSARVAGRAYEQYF,TGCAGTGCTAGGGTAGCGGGAAGGGCCTACGAGCAGTACTTC
-,TRBV5-1,TRBJ2-7,few,CASSLRTDGYEQYF,TGCGCCAGCAGCTTGAGGACAGACGGATACGAGCAGTACTTC
TRBD2,TRBV9,TRBJ2-7,-,CASSATSGRTYEQYF,TGTGCCAGCAGCGCGACTAGCGGGCGAACCTACGAGCAGTACTTC
TRBD1,TRBV6-5,TRBJ2-7,-,CASGWGQGYYEQYF,TGTGCCAGCGGATGGGGACAGGGTTACTACGAGCAGTACTTC
-,TRBV10-3,TRBJ1-6,-,CAISESQESSPLHF,TGTGCCATCAGTGAGTCGCAGGAAAGTTCACCCCTCCACTTT
-,TRBV19,TRBJ2-1,-,CASSISGLSEQFF,TGTGCCAGTAGTATCAGTGGATTGAGTGAGCAGTTCTTC
-,TRBV5-1,TRBJ1-1,-,CASSLGAEAQNTEAFF,TGTGCCAGCAGCTTGGGGGCGGAGGCTCAGAACACTGAAGCTTTCTTT
TRBD1,TRBV29-1,TRBJ1-1,-,CRVDRAGTEAFF,TGCAGAGTGGACAGGGCTGGCACTGAAGCTTTCTTT
TRBD1,TRBV7-8,TRBJ2-5,-,CASSTQTGDQETQYF,TGTGCCAGCAGCACACAGACAGGGGACCAAGAGACCCAGTACTTC
TRBD1,TRBV9,TRBJ1-6,-,CASSVGQGHSPLHF,TGTGCCAGCAGCGTAGGACAGGGGCATTCACCCCTCCACTTT
-,TRBV19,TRBJ1-6,-,CPSTVGQGNSLLHF,TGTCCCAGTACAGTTGGGCAGGGCAATTCACTCCTCCACTTT
-,TRBV29-1,TRBJ1-1,many,CSFRTKPEGEAFF,TGCAGCTTCCGGACCAAACCTGAGGGGGAAGCTTTCTTT
TRBD1,TRBV7-6,TRBJ1-4,many,CASSSPSTGTGNEKLFF,TGTGCCAGCAGCTCTCCCTCCACCGGGACAGGGAACGAAAAACTGTTTTTT
-,TRBV10-3,TRBJ2-5,many,CAIKRMGETQYF,TGTGCCATCAAAAGGATGGGAGAGACCCAGTACTTC
TRBD2,TRBV5-1,TRBJ2-7,-,CASSLEAGGPPNEQYF,TGCGCCAGCAGCTTAGAGGCGGGAGGACCTCCGAACGAGCAGTACTTC
-,TRBV5-8,TRBJ1-5,-,CASTSFVRVDQPQHF,TGTGCCAGCACCTCTTTTGTCAGGGTTGATCAGCCCCAGCATTTT
TRBD1,TRBV10-3,TRBJ1-2,many,CAISTGGPGYTF,TGTGCCATCAGTACAGGGGGCCCTGGCTACACCTTC
-,TRBV5-1,TRBJ2-5,many,CASSLGSAQETQYF,TGTGCCAGCAGCTTAGGGTCAGCCCAAGAGACCCAGTACTTC
TRBD1,TRBV20-1,TRBJ2-7,-,CSARDPKGAGEQYF,TGCAGTGCTAGAGATCCGAAGGGGGCAGGGGAGCAGTACTTC
-,TRBV12-3/TRBV12-4,TRBJ1-5,-,CASGLVLQGTGGPQHF,TGTGCTAGTGGTTTGGTACTACAGGGTACGGGCGGGCCCCAGCATTTT
-,TRBV29-1,TRBJ2-7,-,CSPTGSYEQYF,TGCAGCCCCACAGGGTCCTACGAGCAGTACTTC
TRBD2,TRBV10-3,TRBJ2-5,few,CASSPRTSGNQETQYF,TGTGCCAGCAGTCCCAGGACTAGCGGGAACCAAGAGACCCAGTACTTC
-,TRBV15,TRBJ2-5,-,CATSRDGGGSGETQYF,TGTGCCACCAGCAGAGATGGGGGTGGTAGCGGAGAGACCCAGTACTTC
-,TRBV11-2,TRBJ1-1,few,CASSPFPGRNTEAFF,TGTGCCAGCAGCCCCTTTCCAGGGCGTAACACTGAAGCTTTCTTT
-,TRBV3-1,TRBJ2-2,few,CASSQGLRQGGELFF,TGTGCCAGCAGCCAGGGTTTGCGGCAAGGCGGGGAGCTGTTTTTT
-,TRBV7-2,TRBJ2-5,few,CASRWSWSEGETQYF,TGTGCCAGCAGGTGGAGTTGGAGCGAAGGGGAGACCCAGTACTTC